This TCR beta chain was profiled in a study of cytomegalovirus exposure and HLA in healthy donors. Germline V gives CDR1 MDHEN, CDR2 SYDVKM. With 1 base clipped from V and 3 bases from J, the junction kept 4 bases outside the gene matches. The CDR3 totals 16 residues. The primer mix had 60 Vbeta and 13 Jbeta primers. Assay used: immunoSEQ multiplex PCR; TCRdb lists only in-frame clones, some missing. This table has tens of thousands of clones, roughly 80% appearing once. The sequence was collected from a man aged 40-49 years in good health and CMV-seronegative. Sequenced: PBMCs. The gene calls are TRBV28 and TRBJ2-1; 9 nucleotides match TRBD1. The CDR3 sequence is CASSLLGTGFYNEQFF. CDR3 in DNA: TGTGCCAGCAGTTTATTAGGGACAGGGTTCTACAATGAGCAGTTCTTC.